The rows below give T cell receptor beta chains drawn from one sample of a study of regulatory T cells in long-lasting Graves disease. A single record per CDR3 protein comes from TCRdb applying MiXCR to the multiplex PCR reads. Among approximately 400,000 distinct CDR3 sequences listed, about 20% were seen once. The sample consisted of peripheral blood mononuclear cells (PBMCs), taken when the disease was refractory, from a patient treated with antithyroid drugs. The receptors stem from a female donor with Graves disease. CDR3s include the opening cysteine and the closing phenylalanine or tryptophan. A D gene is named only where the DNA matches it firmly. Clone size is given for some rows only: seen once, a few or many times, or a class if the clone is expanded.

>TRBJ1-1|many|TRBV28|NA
TGTGCCAGCAGGGATGGGGGCCGATTGAACACTGAAGCTTTCTTT
CASRDGGRLNTEAFF
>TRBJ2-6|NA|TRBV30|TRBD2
TGTGCACCCAAGCGGAGGACTAGCGGGGGGCTATGCTCTGGGGCCAACGTCCTGACTTTC
CAPKRRTSGGLCSGANVLTF
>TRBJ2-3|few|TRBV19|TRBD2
TGTGCCAGTAGTTTGACTAGCGGGACGAGCACAGATACGCAGTATTTT
CASSLTSGTSTDTQYF
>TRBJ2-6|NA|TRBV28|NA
TGTGCCAGCAGTTTCCGTGGGGCCAACGTCCTGACTTTC
CASSFRGANVLTF
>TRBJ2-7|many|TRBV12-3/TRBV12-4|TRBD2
TGTGCCAGCAGCCCCGGGCCCGGGGGGAAGCAGTACTTC
CASSPGPGGKQYF
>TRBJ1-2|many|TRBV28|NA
TGTGCCAGCAGGTTCCCTTTAGGGGGGGACTATGGCTACACCTTC
CASRFPLGGDYGYTF
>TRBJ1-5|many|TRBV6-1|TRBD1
TGTGCCAGCAGACTCGACAGGGCGAGCAATCAGCCCCAGCATTTT
CASRLDRASNQPQHF
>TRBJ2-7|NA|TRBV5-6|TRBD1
TGTGCCAGCAGCGCGTCCGGGACAGGGTCCTACGAGCAGTACTTC
CASSASGTGSYEQYF
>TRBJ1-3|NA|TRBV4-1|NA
TGCGCCAGCAGCCAACCCCGGGGGTCTGGAAACACCATATATTTT
CASSQPRGSGNTIYF
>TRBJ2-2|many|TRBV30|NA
TGTGCCTGGAGTGTTGGAGACGCCGGGGAGCTGTTTTTT
CAWSVGDAGELFF
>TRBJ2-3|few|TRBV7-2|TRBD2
TGTGCCAGCAGCGACGACCCAGCGGGAGATGGGGTTTACACAGATACGCAGTATTTT
CASSDDPAGDGVYTDTQYF
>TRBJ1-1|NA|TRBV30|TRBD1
TGTGCCTGGGGGGGGCAGGACAGGGGGATTTTGAACACTGAAGCTTTCTTT
CAWGGQDRGILNTEAFF
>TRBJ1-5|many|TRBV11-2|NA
TGTGCCAGCAGCTTAGAGGTCCTAAGATCCCACAAGTATCAGCCCCAGCATTTT
CASSLEVLRSHKYQPQHF
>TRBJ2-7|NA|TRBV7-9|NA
TGTGCCAGCAGCCAGGCGACAGGGAGGGACGAGCAGTACTTC
CASSQATGRDEQYF
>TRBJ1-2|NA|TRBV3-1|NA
TGTGCCAGCAGCCCCGGCTCGGCCCTCTATGGCTACACCTTC
CASSPGSALYGYTF
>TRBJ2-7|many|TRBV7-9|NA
TGTGCCAGCAGCCCTAGGACCTCCTACGAGCAGTACTTC
CASSPRTSYEQYF
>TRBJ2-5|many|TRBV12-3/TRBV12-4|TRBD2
TGTGCCAGCAGTTTAGGGACTAGCGGCCAAGAGACCCAGTACTTC
CASSLGTSGQETQYF
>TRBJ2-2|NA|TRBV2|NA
TGTGCCAGCAGAGAACAGGGTCCGGGGGAGCTGTTTTTT
CASREQGPGELFF
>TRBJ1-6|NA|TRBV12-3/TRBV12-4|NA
TGTGCCAGCAGCGACAACAGCATCAATTCACCCCTCCACTTT
CASSDNSINSPLHF
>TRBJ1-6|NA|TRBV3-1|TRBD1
TGTGCCAGCAGCCAAACAGGGGACTCACCCCTCCACTTT
CASSQTGDSPLHF
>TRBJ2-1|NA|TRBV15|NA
TGTGCCACCAGCCGCGACAGACCCTCCTACAATGAGCAGTTCTTC
CATSRDRPSYNEQFF
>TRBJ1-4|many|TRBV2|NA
TGTGCCAGCACTCAGGGTTTAGGAGAAAAACTGTTTTTT
CASTQGLGEKLFF
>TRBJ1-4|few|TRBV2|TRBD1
TGTGCCAGTGACGGGACAGATTTTAATGAAAAACTGTTTTTT
CASDGTDFNEKLFF
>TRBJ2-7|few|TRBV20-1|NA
TGCAGTGCTAGAATTCTAGCTGGCGAGCAGTACTTC
CSARILAGEQYF
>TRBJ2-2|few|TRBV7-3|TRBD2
TGTGCCAGCAGCCTTACTGCGGGAGTCACCGGGGAGCTGTTTTTT
CASSLTAGVTGELFF
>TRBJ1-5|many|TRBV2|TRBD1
TGTGCCAGCAGTGAAGGACAGGGGGGAAATCAGCCCCAGCATTTT
CASSEGQGGNQPQHF
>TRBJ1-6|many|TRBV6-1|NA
TGTGCCACTGCACGAGCCGGGATACTCCACTTT
CATARAGILHF
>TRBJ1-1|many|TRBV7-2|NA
TGTGCCAGCAGCCCCCCCGGACGGGAGAACACTGAAGCTTTCTTT
CASSPPGRENTEAFF
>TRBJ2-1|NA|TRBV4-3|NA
TGCGCCAGCAGCCAAGATCTCTGGGATGAGCAGTTCTTC
CASSQDLWDEQFF
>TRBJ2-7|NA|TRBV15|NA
TGTGCCACCAGCGTACGGCCGGGACCAAGTCTCTACGACGAGCAGTACTTC
CATSVRPGPSLYDEQYF